The sequence of this T cell receptor beta chain was determined in a study of cytomegalovirus exposure and HLA in healthy donors (dated by TCRdb to between 2016 and 2019). Turning to the overall study: An earlier analysis of roughly 630 of the donors reported about 250 Gb of sequence data and 100 million to 130 million unique TCR beta sequences from 150 million to 200 million T cells. A later analysis re-analyzed previously published TCR beta repertoires from several hundred donors and added high-resolution HLA genotyping to study TCR occurrence patterns. Class I and class II HLA loci were covered by the typing at four-digit resolution. Using immunosequencing, the study profiled T cell repertoires from fewer than 850 subjects and related those repertoires to cytomegalovirus serostatus. On average, around 230,000 unique TCR beta nucleotide sequences were sequenced per donor among more than 350 genotyped donors of the cohort, with roughly 18% of those sequences being non-productive. Among the roughly 390 genotyped donors, around 81% belonged to the genetic ancestry cluster associated with self-reported Caucasian donors. The aim of the study was to test whether cataloging public T cell receptors could identify signatures of past pathogen exposure. To decide whether each TCR beta V gene segment behaved as functional or pseudogenic, an earlier analysis of some 600 of the donors relied on high-throughput TCR beta sequencing. Genome-wide SNP genotypes for about 60% of the 666 donors were used in a later genetic analysis, which treated that subset as a discovery cohort. The study combined high-throughput TCR immunosequencing, statistical association of individual TCRs with disease status, and machine learning to predict cytomegalovirus infection status. The later analysis used no new phenotypic data to find candidate immune exposures, relying instead on TCR beta sequences and their occurrence across donors. About 280 gigabases of sequencing data and about 92 million unique TCR sequences made up an early release that covered approximately 650 HLA-typed donors. Besides the first cohort of around 700 subjects, a separate validation cohort made up of 120 different subjects was used. Because of strong linkage in the cohort, roughly five DR-DQ haplotypes were treated as single units for association and clustering. Donor age, sex, ethnicity and CMV serostatus were compiled alongside the repertoire data. All discovery cohort repertoires had been generated using a single sequencing platform. Typing coverage varied by locus: about 620-630 donors for A, B, C, DRB1 and DQB1; around 560 for DQA1; over 600 for DPA1; more than 450 for DPB1.

CDR1 SQVTM and CDR2 ANQGSEA are derived from the germline V gene. Including the terminal cysteine and phenylalanine, the CDR3 comprises 13 residues. The only DNA kept is the CDR3, 39 bases in frame from the first base. Trimming takes 3 bases from V and 7 bases from J, and the germline ends sit 15 bases apart. Study-level results and caveats: Roughly uniform sequencing depth across donors was assumed in presence/absence analyses, although this assumption may not hold. According to a later analysis, TCR association rates differed among HLA loci, with DRB1 alleles showing the most associated TCRs and HLA-C alleles showing the fewest. According to a later genetic analysis, donors in an Asian-associated ancestry cluster had fewer N-insertions in productive TCRs than the approximately 650-donor mean. Linkage disequilibrium might explain the correlated functional status among segregating V segments, but an unknown experimental factor could not be ruled out. Immune exposure information for the cohort was limited to CMV serostatus. Some IMGT-functional V segments, including TRBV6-2 and TRBV6-3, could not be distinguished by the 87-base-pair reads and were therefore excluded. A later analysis found that most CMV-associated TCR beta chains appeared HLA-restricted, with HLA associations seemingly driven largely by CMV exposure. In vitro tests confirmed that a few of the cytomegalovirus-associated TCR beta chains recognize cytomegalovirus antigens. Because counts were too low, seventeen rarely observed V segments, including chromosome 9 orphons, were left out of the earlier analysis of some 600 of the donors. In a later analysis, several top co-occurrence clusters were reported to appear linked to parvovirus B19, influenza, CMV and Epstein-Barr virus. Because HLA typing was unavailable for some donors at each locus, only the typed subset was used in association tests. It was suggested by the authors that the approach could potentially be generalized to other disease states and immunological phenotypes. In a later genetic analysis, a missense DCLRE1C variant was associated with V-gene and J-gene trimming of TCR beta chains, and the association was replicated in an independent cohort. A cluster of highly shared sequence variants was judged likely to be a technical artifact of the sequencing pipeline. Compared with equally common non-associated chains, HLA-associated TCR beta chains in a later analysis were more clonally expanded and had lower generation probabilities. A further reported finding was that TCR beta sequences accurately predicted the HLA-A and HLA-B alleles for most subjects in the first cohort. When HLA alleles, especially DR and DQ, strongly co-occurred, TCR associations were difficult to assign to individual alleles. In this cohort, only TCR beta chains were sequenced, and detectable features were limited by the absence of alpha or paired-chain data. In the study, about 150 TCR beta chains were listed as associated with cytomegalovirus. Broadly in line with IMGT annotations, most TCR beta V segments showed up in productive rearrangements about 90% or about 30% of the time in an earlier analysis of roughly 590 of the donors. Most TCR sequences were observed very rarely across donors, whereas some public TCRs were present in many individuals. In both the original and validation cohorts, the classifier was reported to diagnose cytomegalovirus status with high specificity and sensitivity. At a false discovery rate of 0.05, a later analysis linked about 16,000 TCR beta sequences to specific HLA alleles.

The cohort comprised more than 550 healthy bone marrow donors. Cohort members were all nominally healthy when sampled, although unrecorded immune exposures were likely present. Of the roughly 720 cohort members, 250 to 300 had positive CMV serostatus and just over 350 had negative CMV serostatus, and CMV serostatus was not recorded for the donor. Every donor gave a peripheral blood sample, and the peripheral blood mononuclear cells from that sample were used for TCR beta sequencing. The Qiagen DNeasy Blood Extraction Kit was used to extract genomic DNA from the blood cell samples. The sample holds one count of this clone. The specificity of this receptor is unknown. Base qualities were left out, and no much larger clone turns up one base away. The library was generated by the immunoSEQ multiplex PCR assay. A mixture of 60 forward primers for TCR Vbeta segments and 13 reverse primers for TCR Jbeta segments was used in the multiplex PCR. The CDR3 region of rearranged TCR beta genes was amplified from genomic DNA with a multiplex PCR assay. On the Illumina HiSeq System, the amplified TCR beta libraries were sequenced as 87-base-pair reads. In the paper's pipeline: In a later analysis, 80 million or so unique TCR beta chains were counted across the approximately 620 repertoires, and roughly 10 million of these chains were shared by at least two donors. Raw reads were error-corrected and collapsed into unique sequences with a nearest-neighbor algorithm that merged closely related sequences to remove PCR and sequencing errors. CDR3 sequences were aligned to IMGT reference sequences to assign V, D and J gene segments. For a sequence to be retained, at least a six-nucleotide match to both a V gene segment and a J gene segment was required. A rearrangement counted as productive if the CDR3 had no stop codons and remained in frame with V and J, and every other rearrangement counted as non-productive. CDR3 was defined by IMGT convention, running from the second conserved V-encoded cysteine to the conserved J-encoded phenylalanine. The earlier analysis of 587 of the donors excluded sequences that lacked an unambiguous match to a single V gene segment. An earlier analysis of a few hundred of the donors classified V segments as functional when productive rearrangements were above 56.7% and as segregating when the standard deviation between donors was above 5%. To diagnose cytomegalovirus status from the catalog of TCR beta chain sequences, a statistical classification framework was built. A later analysis assigned V and J genes by comparing TCR nucleotide sequences with IMGT/GENE-DB human TR gene sequences. A later analysis assigned CDR3 sequences and most-parsimonious VDJ recombination scenarios with the TCRdist pipeline. In a later analysis, each TCR beta chain was defined by its CDR3 amino acid sequence together with its V-gene family, and reads without a unique V-gene family were excluded. A later analysis removed 550 to 650 highly shared, low-generation-probability nucleotide sequences to deal with suspected cross-contamination and a sequencing artifact. For each public chain, a later analysis derived a clonal expansion index from normalized ranks of inferred template counts within each repertoire. Generation probabilities in a later analysis came from a VDJ recombination model fitted to out-of-frame rearrangements, and those results were checked against IGoR. In a later analysis, TCR-TCR, TCR-HLA and TCR-CMV co-occurrence was scored with hypergeometric tests, and a repertoire-size bias correction was applied to TCR pairs. To estimate false discovery rates, a later analysis permuted the HLA or CMV assignments 20 times. In a later analysis, co-occurring TCRs were grouped using DBSCAN, and TCRdist sequence similarity was added for clustering within HLA-allele-positive subsets. For co-occurrence clustering, repertoires with fewer than 30,000 or more than 120,000 public chains were excluded, along with roughly 5 repertoires with anomalous nucleotide sharing. The clones in this table, taken by TCRdb from immuneACCESS, are in-frame only. Not every clone is retained; where verified, under half of the shortfall comes from an unresolved V gene, and the cause of the rest is unknown. D and trimming were read from the DNA, whereas the V and J calls and clone size are those reported in that table. A total of over 200,000 clones appear in this sample, 85% to 90% of them only once. The ten largest clones take up 1.3% of the sample.

The sequencing input was PBMCs. The origin of this receptor is a human donor in good health. This receptor chain uses TRBV29-1 and TRBJ1-2, with the D gene uncertain. Here the CDR3 is given as CSVDPGLGRGYTF. The sequence in DNA is TGCAGCGTTGATCCGGGATTGGGCCGTGGCTACACCTTC.